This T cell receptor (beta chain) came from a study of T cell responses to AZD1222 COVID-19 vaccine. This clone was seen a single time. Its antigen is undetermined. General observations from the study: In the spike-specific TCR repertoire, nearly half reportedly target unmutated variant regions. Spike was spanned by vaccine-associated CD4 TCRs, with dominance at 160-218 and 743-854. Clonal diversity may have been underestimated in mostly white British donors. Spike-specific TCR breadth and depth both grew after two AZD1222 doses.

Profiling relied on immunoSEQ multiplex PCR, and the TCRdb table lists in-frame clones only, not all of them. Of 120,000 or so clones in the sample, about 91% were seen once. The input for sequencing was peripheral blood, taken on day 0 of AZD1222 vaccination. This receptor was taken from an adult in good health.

DNA for the CDR3: TGTGCCAGCAGCTTACCGGGGTTGGACACCATATATTTT. It encodes CASSLPGLDTIYF. V gene TRBV7-9 combines with J gene TRBJ1-3; D ambiguous. The germline gives CDR1 SEHNR, CDR2 FQNEAQ (reference sequence). The CDR3 totals 13 residues. The V end lost 2 bases, the J end lost 8 bases, and 10 bases lay between the germline ends.